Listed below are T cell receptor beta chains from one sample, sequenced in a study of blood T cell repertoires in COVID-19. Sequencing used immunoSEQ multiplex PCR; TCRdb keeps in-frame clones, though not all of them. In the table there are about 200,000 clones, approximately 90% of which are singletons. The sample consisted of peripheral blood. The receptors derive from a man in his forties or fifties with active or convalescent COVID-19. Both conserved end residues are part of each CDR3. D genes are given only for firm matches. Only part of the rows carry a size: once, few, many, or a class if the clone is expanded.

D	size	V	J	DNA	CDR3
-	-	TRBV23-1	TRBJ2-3	TGCGCCACCCGGGGTGGAGTCGCCGGCACAGATACGCAGTATTTT	CATRGGVAGTDTQYF
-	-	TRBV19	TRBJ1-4	TGTGCCAGTAGGAGAGGGATCGAAAAACTGTTTTTT	CASRRGIEKLFF
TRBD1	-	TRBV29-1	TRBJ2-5	TGCAGCGTCGGGACAGGGCAAGAGACCCAGTACTTC	CSVGTGQETQYF
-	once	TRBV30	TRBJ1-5	TGTGCCTGGAGTGACCTACAGGGCAATCAGCCCCAGCATTTT	CAWSDLQGNQPQHF
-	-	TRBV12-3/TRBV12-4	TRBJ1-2	TGTGCCAGCAGTTTTAACTTACTCTGGGGCTACACCTTC	CASSFNLLWGYTF
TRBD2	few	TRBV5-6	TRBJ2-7	TGTGCCAGCAGCCTCGGGGAGGGCTCCTACGAGCAGTACTTC	CASSLGEGSYEQYF
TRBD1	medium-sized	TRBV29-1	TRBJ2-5	TGCAGCGTTGTTTGGGTTGGGACAGGGAAGGAGACCCAGTACTTC	CSVVWVGTGKETQYF
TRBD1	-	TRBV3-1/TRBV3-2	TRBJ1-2	TGTGCCAGCAGGGACAGGGGGGATGGCTACACCTTC	CASRDRGDGYTF
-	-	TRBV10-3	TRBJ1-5	TGTGCCATCAGTGACAGGGAAGGGGAACAGCCCCAGCATTTT	CAISDREGEQPQHF
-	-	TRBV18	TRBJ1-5	TGTGCCAGCTCGGCGCTACAGGGATACAATCAGCCCCAGCATTTT	CASSALQGYNQPQHF
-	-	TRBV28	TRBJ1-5	TGTGCCAGCAGTTCATTTTTGCGGGGAAGCAATCAGCCCCAGCATTTT	CASSSFLRGSNQPQHF
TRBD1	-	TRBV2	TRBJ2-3	TGTGCCAGCAGGGGCCGGACAGGGCTAGTAAAAGATACGCAGTATTTT	CASRGRTGLVKDTQYF
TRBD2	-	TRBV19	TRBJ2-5	TGTGCCAGTAGTATGTCACTAGCGGGAGTGGAGACCCAGTACTTC	CASSMSLAGVETQYF
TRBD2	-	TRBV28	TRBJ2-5	TGTGCCACCAGGACTAGCGGGGGGTTGAAGACCCAGTACTTC	CATRTSGGLKTQYF
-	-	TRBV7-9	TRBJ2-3	TGTGCCAGCAGCTTATCAGTTAGCACAGATACGCAGTATTTT	CASSLSVSTDTQYF
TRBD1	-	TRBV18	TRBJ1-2	TGTGCCAGCTCACCACCTAAGACAGGGGGCCTCCGAGGCTACACCTTC	CASSPPKTGGLRGYTF
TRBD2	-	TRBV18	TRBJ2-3	TGTGCCAGCTCCCCCGGACTAGCGGGAGGAGATTGGGATACGCAGTATTTT	CASSPGLAGGDWDTQYF
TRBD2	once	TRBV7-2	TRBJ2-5	TGTGCCAGCAGCTTTAGCGGGGGGGCCGGAGAGACCCAGTACTTC	CASSFSGGAGETQYF
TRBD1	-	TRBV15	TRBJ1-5	TGTGCCACCAGCAGAGAACGACAGGGCGCTCAGCCCCAGCATTTT	CATSRERQGAQPQHF
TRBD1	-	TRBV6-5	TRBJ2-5	TGTGCCAGCGCCGACCCCGGACAGGGTAAAGAGACCCAGTACTTC	CASADPGQGKETQYF